One sample yielded the 19 T cell receptor beta chains listed below, sequenced in a study of identical twins. TCRdb itself ran the 5' RACE reads through MiXCR, one entry per CDR3 protein. The sample includes roughly 240,000 distinct CDR3 sequences, about 7.5% seen only once; the top ten take over 5%. Another study also made use of these data, one on yellow fever vaccine responses in identical twins.

The sequencing input was CD8+ T cells sorted from blood. These receptors all come from a woman in her late teens or twenties in good health.

The chain employs TRBV5-6 and TRBJ2-1; D is perhaps TRBD2 (6 bases). The V and J ends lost 7 bases and 6 bases respectively, with 23 bases between them. Germline-derived CDR1 and CDR2 are SGHDT and YYEEEE. There are 16 residues in the CDR3. CDR3 nucleotides: TGTGCCAGCGCCCCGGAGCGTGGGGACTCCCCCAATGAGCAGTTCTTC. Its protein product is CASAPERGDSPNEQFF. Full variable domain (outside the CDR3, taken from reference TRBV5-6 and TRBJ2-1): DAGVTQSPTHLIKTRGQQVTLRCSPKSGHDTVSWYQQALGQGPQFIFQYYEEEERQRGNFPDRFSGHQFPNYSSELNVNALLLGDSALYLCASAPERGDSPNEQFFGPGTRLTVL.

The table lists this clonotype with a few counts. The CDR3 nucleotides read TGCGCCAGCAGTGAGGACAGGGGGCCGCAGTATTTT. This translates into CASSEDRGPQYF. The V gene is TRBV10-1, the J gene TRBJ2-3, with TRBD1 identical over 10 bases. This CDR3 is built from 12 residues. Germline trimming cut 2 bases from V and 10 bases from J; bases unmatched to any gene: 0. The germline gives CDR1 WNHNN, CDR2 SYGVQD (reference sequence).

The sample holds a few counts of this clonotype. J is TRBJ2-4 and V is TRBV5-6; D is uncertain. The CDR3 is 12 amino acids. V was clipped by 2 bases and J by 9 bases, with 9 bases between them. Germline V lookup: CDR1 SGHDT, CDR2 YYEEEE. CDR3 sequence reads: CASSLQSGIQYF. The CDR3 DNA is TGTGCCAGCAGCTTACAATCAGGCATTCAGTACTTC.

This clonotype was observed a few times. The CDR3, as DNA: TGCGCCAGCAGGAGTGTTTACGAGCAGTACTTC. It encodes CASRSVYEQYF. J is TRBJ2-7 and V is TRBV5-1; no definite D call. Germline V gives CDR1 SGHRS, CDR2 YFSETQ. Deletions cut 5 bases from V and 4 bases from J, with 7 bases between. The CDR3 is 11 residues long.

This clonotype has at least ten counts. CDR3 in amino acids: CASSAVSGSQNIQYF. The CDR3 nucleotides read TGCGCCAGCAGCGCAGTTTCCGGGTCTCAAAACATTCAGTACTTC. V and J are TRBV10-2 and TRBJ2-4; D uncertain. The V gene lost 6 bases and the J gene lost 5 bases, with 17 bases spanning the gap. The length of the CDR3 is 15 residues. The germline V gene has CDR1 WSHSY and CDR2 SAAADI.

This clonotype was counted between two and nine times. The chain carries TRBV2 and TRBJ1-1; D ambiguous. CDR3 length: 15 amino acids. V lost 5 bases and J 3 bases, leaving 16 bases between the germline ends. CDR1 is SNHLY and CDR2 is FYNNEI in the germline V gene. The CDR3 reads CASSPGPGLDTEAFF. DNA of the CDR3: TGTGCCAGCAGTCCAGGCCCAGGTCTTGACACTGAAGCTTTCTTT.

The chain has TRBV7-9 and TRBJ2-7; maybe TRBD1 (6 bases). V dropped 4 bases and J dropped 6 bases, with 16 bases sitting between them. The CDR3 length is 14 residues. CDR1 and CDR2 from the germline V gene are SEHNR and FQNEAQ (reference sequence). This CDR3 is CASSSDGTFGEQYF. The DNA for the CDR3 is TGTGCCAGCAGCTCCGACGGGACATTTGGCGAGCAGTACTTC.

This clonotype was recorded only once. The chain uses TRBV7-9 and TRBJ2-5; D tentatively fits TRBD1 or TRBD2 (6 bases each). Trimming stripped 5 bases from V and 5 bases from J, with 18 bases between. Germline lookup yields CDR1 SEHNR and CDR2 FQNEAQ (reference sequence). The CDR3 has 15 amino acids. In DNA form, the CDR3 reads TGTGCCAGCAGCCCCGTGTCCACGGGGGCGGAGACCCAGTACTTC. This codes for CASSPVSTGAETQYF.

This clonotype was seen a few times. J is TRBJ1-3 and V is TRBV2; D is uncertain. The germline V gene encodes CDR1 SNHLY and CDR2 FYNNEI. CDR3 length: 15 residues. V was trimmed by 3 bases and J by 4 bases, leaving 13 bases between them. CDR3 nucleotide sequence: TGTGCCAGCAGTGAGGGTCAGAATGTGGGAAACACCATATATTTT. Translation: CASSEGQNVGNTIYF.

This clonotype was detected ten times or more. CDR3 sequence: CASTFPGQTTRGEAFF. DNA of the CDR3: TGTGCCAGCACCTTCCCTGGACAAACCACACGGGGTGAAGCTTTCTTT. The chain uses TRBV7-8 and TRBJ1-1; D may be TRBD1 (5 bases). The CDR3 sequence is 16 residues long. V was trimmed by 7 bases and J by 7 bases, leaving 25 bases between them. Germline loops: CDR1 SGHVS, CDR2 FQNEAQ.

Only a few counts were recorded for this clonotype. The gene calls are TRBV29-1 and TRBJ2-2; 8 bases are a match to TRBD1. CDR1 is SQVTM and CDR2 is ANQGSEA in the germline V gene. The CDR3 has 17 residues. V trimming: 1 base; J trimming: 6 bases; junction bases outside the gene matches: 13. In DNA, the CDR3 is TGCAGCGTTGAAGTTGGGGGGCTGGACAGGGTATCCGGGGAGCTGTTTTTT. It is translated as CSVEVGGLDRVSGELFF.

This clonotype was seen many times. This sequence joins TRBV5-1 and TRBJ2-1; 9 bases line up with TRBD2. V lost 0 bases to trimming and J lost 5 bases; unmatched junction nucleotides: 6. This CDR3 spans 16 amino acids. CDR1 and CDR2 (germline): SGHRS, YFSETQ. For the CDR3, the DNA is TGCGCCAGCAGCTTGGGCGCAGCGGGAGGACACAATGAGCAGTTCTTC. It translates to CASSLGAAGGHNEQFF.

This clonotype was observed a handful of times. The rearrangement joins TRBV11-2 to TRBJ2-7; 9 positions match TRBD2. The CDR3 runs 16 residues. The V and J ends lost 5 bases and 4 bases, in that order; junction bases with no gene match: 12. The germline V gene encodes CDR1 SGHAT and CDR2 FQNNGV. CDR3 in DNA: TGTGCCAGCAGCGCACCAGCGGGAGGAGGGAGATACGAGCAGTACTTC. Residues: CASSAPAGGGRYEQYF.

V is TRBV12-3 or TRBV12-4 and J is TRBJ1-1; D remains unclear. V lost 8 bases and J lost 2, with 27 bases in between. The length of the CDR3 is 18 residues. The CDR3 loop is CASCSTEILTTVNTEAFF. The CDR3 DNA follows: TGTGCCAGCTGTTCCACAGAGATCCTGACCACGGTAAACACTGAAGCTTTCTTT.

This clonotype came up many times. The chain recombines TRBV20-1 with TRBJ2-3; D unresolved. In germline, CDR1 is DFQATT, CDR2 SNEGSKA (reference sequence). The CDR3 extends over 13 amino acids. With 6 bases removed from V and 2 bases from J, the gap between germline ends came to 12 bases. CDR3 bases: TGCAGTGCCACGATCTCGATCACAGATACGCAGTATTTT. Its protein product is CSATISITDTQYF.

This chain links TRBV20-1 with TRBJ2-3; TRBD2 might be the D (6 bases). V lost 3 bases to trimming and J lost 2 bases, with 15 bases between them. The CDR3 spans 15 residues. From germline, CDR1 is DFQATT and CDR2 SNEGSKA (reference sequence). CDR3 loop: CSARTWDSDTDTQYF. The CDR3 DNA is TGCAGTGCTAGGACATGGGACTCCGACACAGATACGCAGTATTTT.

The CDR3 spells CASSLSGLAGHNEQFF. CDR3 sequence (DNA): TGTGCCAGCAGTTTAAGTGGACTAGCGGGACACAATGAGCAGTTCTTC. This chain uses TRBV27 with TRBJ2-1; TRBD2 matches at 12 bases. The CDR3 consists of 16 residues. Germline CDR1 and CDR2: MNHEY and SMNVEV (reference sequence). V trimming: 2 bases; J trimming: 5 bases; junction bases outside the gene matches: 4.

This clonotype has a count of ten or more. This sequence joins TRBV12-3 or TRBV12-4 and TRBJ2-7; 7 bases match TRBD2. CDR3 length: 12 residues. The trim removed 5 bases at V and 4 bases at J, leaving 2 bases unmatched. Here the CDR3 reads CASSAGVYEQYF. The CDR3 nucleotides read TGTGCCAGCAGTGCGGGAGTTTACGAGCAGTACTTC.

The chain is built from TRBV20-1 and TRBJ2-7; 9 nucleotides align to TRBD1. Germline lookup yields CDR1 DFQATT and CDR2 SNEGSKA (reference sequence). This CDR3 has 14 residues. The junction had 10 bases not matched to a gene; V was cut back by 6 bases and J by 4 bases. As DNA, the CDR3 is TGCAGTGCAAGAACCGGGACAGGGCTATACGAGCAGTACTTC. Amino acids: CSARTGTGLYEQYF.